This T cell receptor beta chain was identified in a study of neurological immune-mediated disorders. Whole-study results and caveats: The absence of shared CDR3 amino acid sequences among expanded clones across subjects suggests private repertoires in all groups. HTLV-1-associated myelopathy displayed the greatest TCR clonal expansion, and multiple sclerosis exhibited the smallest, lower than that of healthy controls.

With respect to this clonotype: Its antigen remains unknown.

CDR3 length: 15 amino acids. Germline CDR1 and CDR2: SGDLS and YYNGEE. The germline V and J ends were trimmed by 0 bases and 5 bases, with 14 bases remaining between them. By 5'RACE with 10-nucleotide random UMIs, the cDNA was made. TCRdb reprocessed the 5' RACE reads via MiXCR and lists one record per CDR3 protein. This sample has 25,000 to 30,000 distinct CDR3 sequences; under 8% occur once, and the top ten carry roughly 8.5%. A total of 2 million PBMCs stored at -80 degrees C provided the unsorted libraries. The sample comprised PBMCs. The source of this sequence is a woman aged 50 to 60 in good health. V is TRBV9 and J is TRBJ2-5, with TRBD1 as a possible D gene (5 bases). This CDR3 is CASSVEGIGIETQYF. CDR3 bases: TGTGCCAGCAGCGTAGAGGGGATCGGTATCGAGACCCAGTACTTC.